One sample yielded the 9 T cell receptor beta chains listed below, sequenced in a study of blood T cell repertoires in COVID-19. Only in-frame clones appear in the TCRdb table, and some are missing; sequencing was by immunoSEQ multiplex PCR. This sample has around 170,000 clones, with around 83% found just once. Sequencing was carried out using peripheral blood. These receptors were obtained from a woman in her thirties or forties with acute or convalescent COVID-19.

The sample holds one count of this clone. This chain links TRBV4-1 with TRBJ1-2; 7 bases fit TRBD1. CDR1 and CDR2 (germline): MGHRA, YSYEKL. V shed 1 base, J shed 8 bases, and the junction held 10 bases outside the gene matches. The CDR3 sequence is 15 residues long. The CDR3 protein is CASSQVIRTGGGYTF. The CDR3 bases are TGCGCCAGCAGCCAAGTAATAAGGACAGGAGGAGGCTACACCTTC.

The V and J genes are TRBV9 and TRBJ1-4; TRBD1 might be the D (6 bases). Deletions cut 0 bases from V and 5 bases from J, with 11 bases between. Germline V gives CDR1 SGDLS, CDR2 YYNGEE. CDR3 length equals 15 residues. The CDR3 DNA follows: TGTGCCAGCAGCGTAGCCGGGGACACAAATGAAAAACTGTTTTTT. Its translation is CASSVAGDTNEKLFF.

CDR3 protein: CASSLTYEQYF. CDR3 DNA: TGTGCCAGCAGCTTAACATACGAGCAGTACTTC. The chain links TRBV11-2 to TRBJ2-7; D remains ambiguous. With 2 bases removed from V and 4 bases from J, the gap between germline ends came to 3 bases. The germline V gene has CDR1 SGHAT and CDR2 FQNNGV. The CDR3 extends over 11 amino acids.

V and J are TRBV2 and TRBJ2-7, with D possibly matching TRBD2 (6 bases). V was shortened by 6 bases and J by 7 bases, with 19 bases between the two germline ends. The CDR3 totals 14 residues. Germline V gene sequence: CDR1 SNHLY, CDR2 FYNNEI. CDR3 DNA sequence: TGTGCCAGCAGCACTAGCTGGGGCCCGGAAGAGCAGTACTTC. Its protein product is CASSTSWGPEEQYF.

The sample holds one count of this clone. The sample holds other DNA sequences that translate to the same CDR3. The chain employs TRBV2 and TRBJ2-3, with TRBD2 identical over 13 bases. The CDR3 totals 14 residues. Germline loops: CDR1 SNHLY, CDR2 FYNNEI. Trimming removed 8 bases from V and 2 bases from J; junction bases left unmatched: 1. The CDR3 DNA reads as TGTGCCAGCGGACTAGCGGGAGTCACAGATACGCAGTATTTT. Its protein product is CASGLAGVTDTQYF.

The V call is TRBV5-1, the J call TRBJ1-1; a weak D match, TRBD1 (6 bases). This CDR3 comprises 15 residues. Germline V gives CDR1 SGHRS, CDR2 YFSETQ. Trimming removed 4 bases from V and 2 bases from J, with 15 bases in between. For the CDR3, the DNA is TGCGCCAGCAGCGGATATGACAGGCTAAACACTGAAGCTTTCTTT. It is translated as CASSGYDRLNTEAFF. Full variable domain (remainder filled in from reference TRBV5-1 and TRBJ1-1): KAGVTQTPRYLIKTRGQQVTLSCSPISGHRSVSWYQQTPGQGLQFLFEYFSETQRNKGNFPGRFSGRQFSNSRSEMNVSTLELGDSALYLCASSGYDRLNTEAFFGQGTRLTVV.

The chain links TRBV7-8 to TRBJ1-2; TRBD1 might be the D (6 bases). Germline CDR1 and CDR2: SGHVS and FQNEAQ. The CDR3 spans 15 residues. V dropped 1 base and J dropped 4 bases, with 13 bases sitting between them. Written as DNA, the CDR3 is TGTGCCAGCAGCTTAGATGGGGGGGCAGGCTATGGCTACACCTTC. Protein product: CASSLDGGAGYGYTF.

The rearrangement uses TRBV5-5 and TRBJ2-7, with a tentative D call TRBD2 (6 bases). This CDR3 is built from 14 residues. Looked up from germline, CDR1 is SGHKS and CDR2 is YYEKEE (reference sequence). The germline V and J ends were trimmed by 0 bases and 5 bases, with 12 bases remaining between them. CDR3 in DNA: TGTGCCAGCAGCTTGGCTGGAGGGATTAACGAGCAGTACTTC. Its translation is CASSLAGGINEQYF.

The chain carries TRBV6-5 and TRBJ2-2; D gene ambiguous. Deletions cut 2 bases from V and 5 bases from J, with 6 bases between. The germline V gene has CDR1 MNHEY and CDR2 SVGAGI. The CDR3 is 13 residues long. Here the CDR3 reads CASSYARTGELFF. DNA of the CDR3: TGTGCCAGCAGTTACGCGAGGACCGGGGAGCTGTTTTTT.